This T cell receptor (beta chain) was captured by sequencing in a study of T cell clonality in common variable immunodeficiency. Study conclusions and caveats: Fewer deletions and N-nucleotide insertions were reportedly seen in common variable immunodeficiency TCR beta sequences. CVID patient heterogeneity limited repertoire-clinical complication correlations. Compared with controls, CVID subjects had fewer shared TCRbeta clones.

This clone was recorded many times. Its antigen is currently unknown. Assay used: immunoSEQ multiplex PCR; TCRdb lists only in-frame clones, some missing. The repertoire has about 35,000 clones, none seen only once; the ten largest take 6% to 7.5%. The receptor was derived from a human donor with common variable immunodeficiency. Sequences were obtained from peripheral blood mononuclear cells.

The part of the CDR3 DNA that was read is TGTGCCAGTAGTTATGGACTAGCCGCCACAGATACG. Translation gives CASSYGLAATDT. The entire CDR3 sequence reads CASSYGLAATDTQYF. The chain links TRBV19 to TRBJ2-3; 8 positions match TRBD2. The CDR3 goes on 3 residues after the read ends, and that part is filled in from the germline J gene. This CDR3 has 15 residues. Per the germline V gene, CDR1 is LNHDA and CDR2 is SQIVND (reference sequence). J was trimmed by 2 bases and V by 5 bases; bases with no gene match: 6.